The rows below give T cell receptor beta chains drawn from one sample of a study of Graves' ophthalmopathy and Graves' hyperthyroidism. TCRdb recomputed calls from the multiplex PCR reads with MiXCR, one row per CDR3 protein. The sample comprises some 410,000 distinct CDR3 sequences, roughly 21% of which are singletons, and roughly 3% rests with the top ten. Sample: peripheral blood. Receptor source: a woman aged 18-30 years with stable Graves' hyperthyroidism. CDR3s include the opening cysteine and the closing phenylalanine or tryptophan. D genes are given only for firm matches. The size field is filled for only some rows; it gives once, few, many or a size class.

.	many	TRBV12-3/TRBV12-4	TRBJ1-3	TGTGCTAGCTGTAGGACGTATGGAAACACCATATATTTT	CASCRTYGNTIYF
TRBD1	many	TRBV29-1	TRBJ1-2	TGCAGCGTCGGACAGGGCGACTATGGCTACACCTTC	CSVGQGDYGYTF
.	many	TRBV6-1	TRBJ1-1	TGTGCCAGCAGTGAAGCGCAATACACTGAAGCTTTCTTT	CASSEAQYTEAFF
.	many	TRBV30	TRBJ1-5	TGTGCCTGGAGTGTATCGGCAACGCCCAATCAGCCCCAGCATTTT	CAWSVSATPNQPQHF
TRBD1	.	TRBV12-3/TRBV12-4	TRBJ2-7	TGTGCCAGCAACCAAGGGCAGGGGGCACTGAACGAGCAGTACTTC	CASNQGQGALNEQYF
.	many	TRBV4-3	TRBJ2-7	TGCGCCAGCAGCCAACTTCTGCAGGGAACCTACGAGCAGTACTTC	CASSQLLQGTYEQYF
TRBD1	many	TRBV6-1	TRBJ2-7	TGTGCCAGCTCGGGCCCCGGACAGGTGGACGAGCAGTACTTC	CASSGPGQVDEQYF
.	.	TRBV19	TRBJ1-5	TGTGCCAGTACAACCTTAAATCAGCCCCAGCATTTT	CASTTLNQPQHF
TRBD1	once	TRBV27	TRBJ1-1	TGTGCCAGCAGTCTCCGGGACAGGGGCCCTGAAGCTTTCTTT	CASSLRDRGPEAFF
TRBD1	many	TRBV20-1	TRBJ1-5	TGCAGTGCTGGGGACAGGGGGGACAATCAGCCCCAGCATTTT	CSAGDRGDNQPQHF
.	.	TRBV27	TRBJ2-7	TGTGCCAGCAGTAACCAAGGACAGAACTCTTACGAGCAGTACTTC	CASSNQGQNSYEQYF